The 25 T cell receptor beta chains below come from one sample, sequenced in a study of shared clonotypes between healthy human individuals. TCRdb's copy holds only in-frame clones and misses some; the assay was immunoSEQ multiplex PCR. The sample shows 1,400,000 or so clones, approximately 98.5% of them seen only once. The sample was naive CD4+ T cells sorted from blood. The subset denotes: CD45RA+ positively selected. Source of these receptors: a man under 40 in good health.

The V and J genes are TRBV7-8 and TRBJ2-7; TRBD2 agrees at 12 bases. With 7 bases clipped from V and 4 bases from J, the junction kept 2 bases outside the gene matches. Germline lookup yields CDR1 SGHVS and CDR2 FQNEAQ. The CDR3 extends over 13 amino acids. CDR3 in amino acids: CASMLAGGYEQYF. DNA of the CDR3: TGTGCCAGCATGCTAGCGGGAGGGTACGAGCAGTACTTC. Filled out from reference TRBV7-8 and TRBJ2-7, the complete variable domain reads GAGVSQSPRYKVAKRGQDVALRCDPISGHVSLFWYQQALGQGPEFLTYFQNEAQLDKSGLPSDRFFAERPEGSVSTLKIQRTQQEDSAVYLCASMLAGGYEQYFGPGTRLTVT.

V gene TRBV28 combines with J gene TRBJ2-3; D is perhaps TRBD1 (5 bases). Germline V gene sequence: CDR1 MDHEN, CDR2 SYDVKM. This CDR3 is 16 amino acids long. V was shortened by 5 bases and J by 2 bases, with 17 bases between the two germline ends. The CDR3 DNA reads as TGTGCCAGCAGTCCCTTGGGGCACCGTTCCACAGATACGCAGTATTTT. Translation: CASSPLGHRSTDTQYF.

For the CDR3, the DNA is TGTGCCAGCAGCCAGGAAGGGGGTGGCTACACTGAAGCTTTCTTT. Translated, it gives CASSQEGGGYTEAFF. The chain has TRBV14 and TRBJ1-1; D is perhaps TRBD1 (6 bases). Germline V gene sequence: CDR1 SGHDN, CDR2 FVKESK. This CDR3 is built from 15 residues. V was trimmed by 3 bases and J by 3 bases, leaving 14 bases between them.

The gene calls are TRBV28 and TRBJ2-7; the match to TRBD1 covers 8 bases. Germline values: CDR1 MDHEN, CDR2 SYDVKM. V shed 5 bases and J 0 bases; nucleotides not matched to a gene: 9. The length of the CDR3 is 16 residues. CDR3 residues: CASSGLGQVGSYEQYF. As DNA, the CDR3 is TGTGCCAGCAGTGGCCTGGGACAGGTTGGCTCCTACGAGCAGTACTTC.

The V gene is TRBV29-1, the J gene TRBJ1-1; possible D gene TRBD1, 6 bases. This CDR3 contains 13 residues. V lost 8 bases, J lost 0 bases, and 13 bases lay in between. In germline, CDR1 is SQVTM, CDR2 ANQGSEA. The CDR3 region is CSSGGALNTEAFF. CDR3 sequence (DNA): TGCAGCTCCGGGGGGGCCCTGAACACTGAAGCTTTCTTT.

The CDR3 nucleotides are TGCGCCAGCAGCTTGGACGGAATCAGTACCTACGAGCAGTACTTC. The encoded protein is CASSLDGISTYEQYF. This chain connects TRBV5-1 to TRBJ2-7; D gene unclear. Trimming cost V 0 bases and J 2 bases, with 12 bases left between them. Germline assignment: CDR1 SGHRS and CDR2 YFSETQ. CDR3 size: 15 residues.

CDR3 nucleotide sequence: TGTGCCAGCAGTCCGATAGGGACTCCCTTCAGCCTGTTCTTC. Its protein product is CASSPIGTPFSLFF. The chain carries TRBV14 and TRBJ2-1, with D possibly TRBD2 on 6 matching bases. The CDR3 is 14 residues long. Trimming took 6 bases from V and 15 from J, leaving 24 bases between them. In germline, CDR1 is SGHDN, CDR2 FVKESK. Drawing the rest from reference TRBV14 and TRBJ2-1, the complete variable domain is EAGVTQFPSHSVIEKGQTVTLRCDPISGHDNLYWYRRVMGKEIKFLLHFVKESKQDESGMPNNRFLAERTGGTYSTLKVQPAELEDSGVYFCASSPIGTPFSLFFGPGTRLTVL.

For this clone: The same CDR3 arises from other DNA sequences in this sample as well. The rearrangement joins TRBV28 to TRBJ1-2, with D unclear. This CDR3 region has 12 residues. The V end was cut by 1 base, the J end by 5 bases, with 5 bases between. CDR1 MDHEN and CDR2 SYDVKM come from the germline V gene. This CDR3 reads CASSLSRYGYTF. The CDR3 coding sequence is TGTGCCAGCAGTTTATCGCGGTATGGCTACACCTTC.

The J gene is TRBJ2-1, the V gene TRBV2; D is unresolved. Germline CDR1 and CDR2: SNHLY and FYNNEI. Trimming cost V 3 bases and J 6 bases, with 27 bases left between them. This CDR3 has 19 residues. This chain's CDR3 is CASSERVQFRVGVFNEQFF. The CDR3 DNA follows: TGTGCCAGCAGTGAGAGAGTCCAGTTTCGAGTAGGTGTTTTCAATGAGCAGTTCTTC. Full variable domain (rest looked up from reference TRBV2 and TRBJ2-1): EPEVTQTPSHQVTQMGQEVILRCVPISNHLYFYWYRQILGQKVEFLVSFYNNEISEKSEIFDDQFSVERPDGSNFTLKIRSTKLEDSAMYFCASSERVQFRVGVFNEQFFGPGTRLTVL.

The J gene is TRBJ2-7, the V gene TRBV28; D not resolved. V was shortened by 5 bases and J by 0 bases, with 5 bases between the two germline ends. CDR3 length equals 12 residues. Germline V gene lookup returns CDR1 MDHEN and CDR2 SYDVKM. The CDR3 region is CASSPRSYEQYF. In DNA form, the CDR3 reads TGTGCCAGCAGTCCCCGCTCCTACGAGCAGTACTTC.

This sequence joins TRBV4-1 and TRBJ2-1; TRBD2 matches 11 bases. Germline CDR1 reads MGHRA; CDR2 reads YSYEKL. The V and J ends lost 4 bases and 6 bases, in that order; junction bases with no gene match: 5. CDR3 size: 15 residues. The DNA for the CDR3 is TGCGCCAGCAGCCCCCTAGCGGGAGGCTCCAATGAGCAGTTCTTC. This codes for CASSPLAGGSNEQFF.

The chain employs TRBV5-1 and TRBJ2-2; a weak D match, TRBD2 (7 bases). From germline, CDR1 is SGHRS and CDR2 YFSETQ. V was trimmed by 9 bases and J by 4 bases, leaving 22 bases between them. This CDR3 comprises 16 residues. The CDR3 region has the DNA TGCGCCACCTCGTTAGGAGGACTAGGGGGCACCGGGGAGCTGTTTTTT. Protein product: CATSLGGLGGTGELFF.

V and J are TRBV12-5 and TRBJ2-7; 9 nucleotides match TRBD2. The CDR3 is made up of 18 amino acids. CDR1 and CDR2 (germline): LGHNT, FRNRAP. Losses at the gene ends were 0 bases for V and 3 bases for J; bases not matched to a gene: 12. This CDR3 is CASGLVLGGTSNLYEQYF. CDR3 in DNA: TGTGCTAGTGGTTTGGTACTGGGAGGGACTAGCAATCTCTACGAGCAGTACTTC.

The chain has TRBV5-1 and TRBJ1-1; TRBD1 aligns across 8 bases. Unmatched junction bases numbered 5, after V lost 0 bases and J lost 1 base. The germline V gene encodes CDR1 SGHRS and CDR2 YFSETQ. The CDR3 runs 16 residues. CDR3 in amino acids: CASSLEGTGPNTEAFF. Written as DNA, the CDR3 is TGCGCCAGCAGCTTGGAGGGGACAGGACCGAACACTGAAGCTTTCTTT.

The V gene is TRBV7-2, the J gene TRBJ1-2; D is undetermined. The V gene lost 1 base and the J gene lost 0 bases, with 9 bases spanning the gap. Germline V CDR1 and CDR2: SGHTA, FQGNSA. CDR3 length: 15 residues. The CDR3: CASSLDLGPNYGYTF. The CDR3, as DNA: TGTGCCAGCAGCTTAGATCTAGGCCCTAACTATGGCTACACCTTC. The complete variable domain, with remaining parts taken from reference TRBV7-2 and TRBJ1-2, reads GAGVSQSPSNKVTEKGKDVELRCDPISGHTALYWYRQSLGQGLEFLIYFQGNSAPDKSGLPSDRFSAERTGGSVSTLTIQRTQQEDSAVYLCASSLDLGPNYGYTFGSGTRLTVV.

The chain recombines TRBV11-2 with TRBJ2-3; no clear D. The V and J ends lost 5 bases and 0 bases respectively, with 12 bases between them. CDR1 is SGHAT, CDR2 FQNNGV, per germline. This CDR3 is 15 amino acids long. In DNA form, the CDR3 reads TGTGCCAGCAGCCCCAGTCGGTCTAGCACAGATACGCAGTATTTT. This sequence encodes CASSPSRSSTDTQYF.

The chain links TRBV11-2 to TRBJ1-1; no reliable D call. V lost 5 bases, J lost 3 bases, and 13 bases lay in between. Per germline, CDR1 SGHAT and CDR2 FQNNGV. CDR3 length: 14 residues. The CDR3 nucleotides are TGTGCCAGCAGCCGTACAGTCGGATACACTGAAGCTTTCTTT. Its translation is CASSRTVGYTEAFF.

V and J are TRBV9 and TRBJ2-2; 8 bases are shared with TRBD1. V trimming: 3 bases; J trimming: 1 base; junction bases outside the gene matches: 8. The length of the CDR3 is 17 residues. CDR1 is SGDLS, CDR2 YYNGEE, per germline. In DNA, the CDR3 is TGTGCCAGCAGCGAGACGACAGGGGTCCTGAACACCGGGGAGCTGTTTTTT. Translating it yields CASSETTGVLNTGELFF.

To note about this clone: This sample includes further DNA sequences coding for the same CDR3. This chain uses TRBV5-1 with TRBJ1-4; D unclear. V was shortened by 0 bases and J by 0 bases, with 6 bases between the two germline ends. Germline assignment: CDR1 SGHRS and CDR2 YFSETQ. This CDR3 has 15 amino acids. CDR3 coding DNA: TGCGCCAGCAGCTTGGGACCGGCAACTAATGAAAAACTGTTTTTT. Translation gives CASSLGPATNEKLFF.

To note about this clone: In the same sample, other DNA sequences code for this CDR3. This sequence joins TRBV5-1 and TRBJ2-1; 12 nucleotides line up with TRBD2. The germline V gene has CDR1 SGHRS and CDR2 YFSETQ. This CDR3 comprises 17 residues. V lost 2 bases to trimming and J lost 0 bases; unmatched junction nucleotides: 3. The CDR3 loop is CASSFGLAGSSYNEQFF. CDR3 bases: TGCGCCAGCAGCTTTGGACTAGCGGGAAGCTCCTACAATGAGCAGTTCTTC. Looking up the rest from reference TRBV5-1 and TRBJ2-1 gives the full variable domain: KAGVTQTPRYLIKTRGQQVTLSCSPISGHRSVSWYQQTPGQGLQFLFEYFSETQRNKGNFPGRFSGRQFSNSRSEMNVSTLELGDSALYLCASSFGLAGSSYNEQFFGPGTRLTVL.

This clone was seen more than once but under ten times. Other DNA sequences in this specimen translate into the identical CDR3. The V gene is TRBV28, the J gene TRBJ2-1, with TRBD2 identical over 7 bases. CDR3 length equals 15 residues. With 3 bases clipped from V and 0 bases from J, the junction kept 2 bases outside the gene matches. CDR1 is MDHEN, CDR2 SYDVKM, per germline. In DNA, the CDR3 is TGTGCCAGCAGTTTTGGCGGGAGCTCCTACAATGAGCAGTTCTTC. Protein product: CASSFGGSSYNEQFF.

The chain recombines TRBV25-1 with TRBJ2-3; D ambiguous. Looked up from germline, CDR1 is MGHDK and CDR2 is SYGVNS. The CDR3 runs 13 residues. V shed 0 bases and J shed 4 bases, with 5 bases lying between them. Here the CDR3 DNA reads TGTGCCAGCAGTGAATATGGGCCAGATACGCAGTATTTT. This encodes CASSEYGPDTQYF.

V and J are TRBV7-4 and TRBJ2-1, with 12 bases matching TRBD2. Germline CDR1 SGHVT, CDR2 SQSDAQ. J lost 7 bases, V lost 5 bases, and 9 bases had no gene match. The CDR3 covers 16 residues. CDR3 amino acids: CASSIRLAGERNEQFF. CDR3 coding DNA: TGTGCCAGCAGCATCCGACTAGCGGGAGAGCGAAATGAGCAGTTCTTC.

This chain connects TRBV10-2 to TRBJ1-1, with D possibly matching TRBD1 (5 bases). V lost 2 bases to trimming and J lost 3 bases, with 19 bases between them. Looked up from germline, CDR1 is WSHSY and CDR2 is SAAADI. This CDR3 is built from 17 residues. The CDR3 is CASSEGGPGGWDTEAFF. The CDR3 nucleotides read TGCGCCAGCAGTGAGGGGGGACCAGGAGGATGGGACACTGAAGCTTTCTTT.

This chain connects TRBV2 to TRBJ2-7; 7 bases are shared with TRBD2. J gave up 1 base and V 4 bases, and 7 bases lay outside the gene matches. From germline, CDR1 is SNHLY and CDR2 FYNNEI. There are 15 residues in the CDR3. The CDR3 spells CASSGGRAGSYEQYF. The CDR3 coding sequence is TGTGCCAGCAGTGGAGGGAGGGCCGGTTCCTACGAGCAGTACTTC.